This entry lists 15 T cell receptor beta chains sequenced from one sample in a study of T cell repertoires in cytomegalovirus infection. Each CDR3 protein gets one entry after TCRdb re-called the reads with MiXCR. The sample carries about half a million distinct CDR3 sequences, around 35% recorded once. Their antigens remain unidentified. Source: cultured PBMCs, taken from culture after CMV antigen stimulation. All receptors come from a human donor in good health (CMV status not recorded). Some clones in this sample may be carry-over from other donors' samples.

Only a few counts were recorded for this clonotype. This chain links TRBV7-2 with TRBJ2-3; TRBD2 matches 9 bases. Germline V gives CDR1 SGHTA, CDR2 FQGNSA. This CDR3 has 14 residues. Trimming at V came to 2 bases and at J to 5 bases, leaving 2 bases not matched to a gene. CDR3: CASSLIAGEDTQYF. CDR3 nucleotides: TGTGCCAGCAGCTTAATAGCGGGAGAAGATACGCAGTATTTT.

CDR3 protein: CASSYLVANEKLFF. CDR3 nucleotide sequence: TGTGCCAGCAGTTACTTGGTGGCCAATGAAAAACTGTTTTTT. V gene TRBV6-6 combines with J gene TRBJ1-4; D ambiguous. V gave up 1 base and J gave up 5 bases, with 8 bases separating them. The CDR3 totals 14 residues. Germline CDR1 reads MNHNY; CDR2 reads SVGAGI (reference sequence).

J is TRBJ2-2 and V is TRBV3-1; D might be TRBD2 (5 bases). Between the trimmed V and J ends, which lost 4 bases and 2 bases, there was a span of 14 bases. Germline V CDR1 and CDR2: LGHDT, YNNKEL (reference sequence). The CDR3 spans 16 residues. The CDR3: CASSPWAGLNTGELFF. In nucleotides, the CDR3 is TGTGCCAGCAGCCCCTGGGCCGGACTCAACACCGGGGAGCTGTTTTTT.

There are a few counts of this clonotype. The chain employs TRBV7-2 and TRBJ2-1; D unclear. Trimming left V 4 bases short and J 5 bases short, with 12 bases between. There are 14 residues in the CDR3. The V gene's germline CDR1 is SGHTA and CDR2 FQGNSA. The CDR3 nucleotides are TGTGCCAGCAGCTCTTATGGGCCCCACAATGAGCAGTTCTTC. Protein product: CASSSYGPHNEQFF.

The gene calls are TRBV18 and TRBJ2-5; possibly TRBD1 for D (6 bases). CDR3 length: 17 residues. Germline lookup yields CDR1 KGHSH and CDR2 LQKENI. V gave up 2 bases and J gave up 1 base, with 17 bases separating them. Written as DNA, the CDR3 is TGTGCCAGCTCACCATTCCGCTCTCTCAGGGGCCAAGAGACCCAGTACTTC. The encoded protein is CASSPFRSLRGQETQYF.

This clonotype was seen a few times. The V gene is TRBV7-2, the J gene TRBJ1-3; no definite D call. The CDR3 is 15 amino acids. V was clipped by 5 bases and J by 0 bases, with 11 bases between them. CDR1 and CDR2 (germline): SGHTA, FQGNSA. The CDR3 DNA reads TGTGCCAGCAGCCCGGACGGATTCTCTGGAAACACCATATATTTT. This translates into CASSPDGFSGNTIYF.

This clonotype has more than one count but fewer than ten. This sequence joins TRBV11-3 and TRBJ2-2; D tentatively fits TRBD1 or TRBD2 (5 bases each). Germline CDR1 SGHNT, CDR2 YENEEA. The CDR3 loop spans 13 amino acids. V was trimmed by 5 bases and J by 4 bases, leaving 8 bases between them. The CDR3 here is CASSRGSTGELFF. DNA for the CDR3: TGTGCCAGCAGCCGGGGCTCCACCGGGGAGCTGTTTTTT.

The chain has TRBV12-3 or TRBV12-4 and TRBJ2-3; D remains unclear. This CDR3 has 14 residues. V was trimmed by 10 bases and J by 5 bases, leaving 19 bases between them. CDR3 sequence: CATKPRRFGDTQYF. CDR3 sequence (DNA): TGTGCCACCAAACCTCGGCGGTTTGGAGATACGCAGTATTTT.

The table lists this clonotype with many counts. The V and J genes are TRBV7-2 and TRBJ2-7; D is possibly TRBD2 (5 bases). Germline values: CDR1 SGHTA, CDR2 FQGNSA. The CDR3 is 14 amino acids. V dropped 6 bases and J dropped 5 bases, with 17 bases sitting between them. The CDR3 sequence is CASSPTSGANEQYF. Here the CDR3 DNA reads TGTGCCAGCAGTCCAACTAGTGGAGCAAACGAGCAGTACTTC.

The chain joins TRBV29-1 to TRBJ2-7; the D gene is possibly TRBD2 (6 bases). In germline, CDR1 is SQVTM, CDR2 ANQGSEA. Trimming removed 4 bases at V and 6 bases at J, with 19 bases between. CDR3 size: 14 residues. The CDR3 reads CSVASGPPEGEQYF. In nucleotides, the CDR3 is TGCAGCGTTGCCTCCGGGCCCCCGGAGGGCGAGCAGTACTTC.

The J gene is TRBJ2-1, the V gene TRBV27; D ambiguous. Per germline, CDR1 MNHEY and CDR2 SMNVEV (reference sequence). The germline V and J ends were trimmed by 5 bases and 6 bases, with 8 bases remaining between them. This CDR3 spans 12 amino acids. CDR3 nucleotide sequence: TGTGCCAGCAGTCCCGAAGGCAATGAGCAGTTCTTC. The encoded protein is CASSPEGNEQFF.

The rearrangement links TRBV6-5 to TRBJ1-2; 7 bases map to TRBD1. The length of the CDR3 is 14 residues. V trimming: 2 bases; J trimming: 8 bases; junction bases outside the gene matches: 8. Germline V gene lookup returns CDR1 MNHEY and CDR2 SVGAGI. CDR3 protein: CASSYRQGGWGYTF. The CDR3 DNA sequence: TGTGCCAGCAGTTACAGGCAGGGGGGGTGGGGCTACACCTTC.

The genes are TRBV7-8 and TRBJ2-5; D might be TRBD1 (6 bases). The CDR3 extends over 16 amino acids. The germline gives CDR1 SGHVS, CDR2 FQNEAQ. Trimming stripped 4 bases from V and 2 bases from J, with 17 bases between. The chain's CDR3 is CASSSQIGQKQETQYF. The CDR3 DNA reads TGTGCCAGCAGCTCCCAAATCGGACAGAAACAAGAGACCCAGTACTTC.

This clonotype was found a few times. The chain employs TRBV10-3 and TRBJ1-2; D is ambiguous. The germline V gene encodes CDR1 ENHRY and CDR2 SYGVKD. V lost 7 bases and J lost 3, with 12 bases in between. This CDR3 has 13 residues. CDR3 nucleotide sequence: TGTGCCATCATGCACCGCCCGGACTATGGCTACACCTTC. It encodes CAIMHRPDYGYTF.

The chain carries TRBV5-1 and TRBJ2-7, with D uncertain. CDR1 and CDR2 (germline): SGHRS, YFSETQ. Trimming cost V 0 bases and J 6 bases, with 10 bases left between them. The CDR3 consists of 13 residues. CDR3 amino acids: CASSLAFGLEQYV. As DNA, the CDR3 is TGCGCCAGCAGCTTGGCCTTTGGCCTCGAGCAGTACGTC.